Below are 12 T cell receptor beta chains sequenced from a single sample in a study of Ad26.COV2.S vaccination and SARS-CoV-2 variants. Produced via immunoSEQ multiplex PCR; TCRdb's table is partial and in-frame only. The sample has about 250,000 clones, approximately 88% seen once. The treatment denotes: some 20 received Ad26.COV2.S at low or high dose, single or two shots; about 5 received placebo; per-sample allocation not given. Day 63 after the first vaccine or placebo injection was the time point for sampling. The sample consisted of peripheral blood, taken in a trial of Ad26.COV2.S vaccine versus placebo. The receptors here all came from a person aged 18-65 years who received the Ad26.COV2.S COVID-19 vaccine or a placebo.

CDR3 in DNA: TGTGCCAGCAGCCCCGGGGGTGGGGCGGGGTCTGGCTACACCTTC. Its translation: CASSPGGGAGSGYTF. This chain connects TRBV7-3 to TRBJ1-2, with a possible D match to TRBD1 (5 bases). Between the trimmed V and J ends, which lost 5 bases and 7 bases, there was a span of 20 bases. CDR1 SGHTA and CDR2 FQGTGA come from the germline V gene. There are 15 residues in the CDR3.

The chain is built from TRBV23-1 and TRBJ2-7; 8 bases line up with TRBD2. TRBV23-1 is labeled an ORF, and its function is uncertain. This CDR3 spans 16 amino acids. The V gene end was trimmed by 2 bases and the J gene end by 1 base; junction bases not matched to a gene: 7. The CDR3 spells CASSQIETSVSYEQYV. CDR3 coding DNA: TGCGCCAGCAGTCAAATCGAGACTAGCGTGTCCTACGAGCAGTACGTC.

On this clone: Other nucleotide sequences from this sample produce the same CDR3. This chain uses TRBV24-1 with TRBJ2-3; no reliable D call. There are 13 residues in the CDR3. Between the trimmed V and J ends, which lost 5 bases and 5 bases, there was a span of 10 bases. Per germline, CDR1 KGHDR and CDR2 SFDVKD. CDR3 DNA sequence: TGTGCCACCAGTGCGCCCCCCGGAGATACGCAGTATTTT. Its translation is CATSAPPGDTQYF.

The V and J genes are TRBV21-1 and TRBJ2-7. TRBV21-1 is a pseudogene. The CDR3 has 17 residues. The CDR3 loop is CASSKTFRKGTSYEQYF. CDR3 coding DNA: TGTGCTAGCAGCAAAACCTTTAGGAAGGGGACCTCCTACGAGCAGTACTTC.

A few counts support this clone. The J gene is TRBJ1-2, the V gene TRBV25-1; the D is unclear. Germline values: CDR1 MGHDK, CDR2 SYGVNS. Trimming left V 4 bases short and J 7 bases short, with 16 bases between. CDR3 size: 14 residues. The DNA for the CDR3 is TGTGCCAGCAGTGCCTCCTCAGTGACGGGTGGCTACACCTTC. Amino acid sequence: CASSASSVTGGYTF.

The chain is built from TRBV27 and TRBJ2-1; D is unclear. This CDR3 spans 12 amino acids. Trimming cost V 3 bases and J 10 bases, with 10 bases left between them. Germline values: CDR1 MNHEY, CDR2 SMNVEV (reference sequence). This chain's CDR3 is CASSFYPNEQFF. The CDR3 DNA reads TGTGCCAGCAGTTTCTACCCGAACGAGCAGTTCTTC.

V usage is TRBV19 and J usage is TRBJ2-5, with TRBD2 identical over 10 bases. The CDR3 runs 15 residues. The germline V gene encodes CDR1 LNHDA and CDR2 SQIVND (reference sequence). CDR3 region: CATRTSGWAVETQYF. The DNA for the CDR3 is TGTGCGACTAGGACTAGCGGTTGGGCGGTGGAGACCCAGTACTTC.

This chain joins TRBV6-2 or TRBV6-3 and TRBJ2-1; TRBD1 matches 11 bases. In germline, CDR1 is MNHEY, CDR2 SVGEGT. This CDR3 contains 15 residues. J lost 9 bases, V lost 4 bases, and 8 bases had no gene match. DNA for the CDR3: TGTGCCAGCAGTTCCGCTGGACAGGGGGCTGGTGAGCAGTTCTTC. The encoded protein is CASSSAGQGAGEQFF.

The J gene is TRBJ1-2, the V gene TRBV4-2, with D hard to call. The CDR3 sequence is 15 residues long. The germline V gene encodes CDR1 LGHNA and CDR2 YNFKEQ. V was shortened by 0 bases and J by 5 bases, with 13 bases between the two germline ends. This CDR3 is CASSQDSSAPYGYTF. The CDR3 nucleotides are TGTGCCAGCAGCCAAGATAGCAGCGCCCCGTATGGCTACACCTTC.

This chain connects TRBV6-6 to TRBJ1-6; no firm D call. Trimming stripped 5 bases from V and 7 bases from J, with 9 bases between. This CDR3 has 13 residues. Germline V lookup: CDR1 MNHNY, CDR2 SVGAGI (reference sequence). CDR3 region: CASSQSPNSPLHF. DNA of the CDR3: TGTGCCAGCAGTCAGTCCCCGAATTCACCCCTCCACTTT.

This clone was detected only once. CDR3 in amino acids: CASRVGRAGEQYV. The CDR3 DNA is TGTGCCAGCAGAGTCGGCAGGGCGGGCGAGCAGTACGTC. J is TRBJ2-7 and V is TRBV2, with D possibly being TRBD1 or TRBD2 (5 bases each). Germline CDR1 reads SNHLY; CDR2 reads FYNNEI. This CDR3 is 13 amino acids long. Deletions cut 6 bases from V and 6 bases from J, with 15 bases between.

This chain links TRBV2 with TRBJ1-2; D is uncertain. The CDR3 spans 14 residues. Per germline, CDR1 SNHLY and CDR2 FYNNEI. V was shortened by 4 bases and J by 1 base, with 10 bases between the two germline ends. CDR3 bases: TGTGCCAGCAGTGGAGGCAACTTTAACTATGGCTACACCTTC. Amino acids: CASSGGNFNYGYTF.